Below, 6 T cell receptor beta chains from the same sample are listed, as sequenced in a study of blood T cell repertoires in COVID-19. Some clones are missing from TCRdb's copy, which holds only in-frame ones; the method was immunoSEQ multiplex PCR. Here the sample spans 190,000 or so clones, around 79% being singletons. Sequencing input: peripheral blood. Receptor source: a man in his fifties or sixties who had recovered from COVID-19.

The chain joins TRBV7-2 to TRBJ2-7; the match to TRBD2 covers 13 bases. The CDR3 has 15 amino acids. Germline CDR1 and CDR2: SGHTA and FQGNSA. V was clipped by 5 bases and J by 3 bases; unmatched bases: 4. Written as DNA, the CDR3 is TGTGCCAGCAGCAAGACTAGCGGGGGGAACTACGAGCAGTACTTC. It specifies CASSKTSGGNYEQYF.

This clone was detected only once. The J gene is TRBJ2-5, the V gene TRBV3-1 (or the pseudogene TRBV3-2); TRBD1 matches 7 bases. V was clipped by 6 bases and J by 5 bases; unmatched bases: 12. CDR1 is LGHDT and CDR2 is YNNKEL in the germline V gene (reference sequence). This CDR3 has 15 amino acids. The CDR3: CASSLGDSHRETQYF. The CDR3 nucleotides read TGTGCCAGCAGTCTGGGGGACAGTCATCGGGAGACCCAGTACTTC.

The J gene is TRBJ2-2, the V gene TRBV18; 7 positions agree with TRBD1. Germline V lookup: CDR1 KGHSH, CDR2 LQKENI. The CDR3 covers 17 residues. The J segment lost 1 base and the V segment lost 2 bases, leaving 7 bases of the junction unmatched. The chain's CDR3 is CASSPDGQVLNTGELFF. In nucleotides, the CDR3 is TGTGCCAGCTCACCAGACGGACAGGTATTGAACACCGGGGAGCTGTTTTTT.

The chain couples TRBV10-3 to TRBJ1-1; D remains ambiguous. Trimming cost V 3 bases and J 1 base, with 6 bases left between them. Germline V gives CDR1 ENHRY, CDR2 SYGVKD. The CDR3 covers 13 residues. As DNA, the CDR3 is TGTGCCATCAGTGACAAGCCGAACACTGAAGCTTTCTTT. It translates to CAISDKPNTEAFF.

The chain is built from TRBV18 and TRBJ2-1; no firm D call. Germline loops: CDR1 KGHSH, CDR2 LQKENI. V dropped 6 bases and J dropped 0 bases, with 12 bases sitting between them. This CDR3 region has 15 residues. The CDR3 bases are TGTGCCAGCTCCCCCAGTCTCCGCTCCTACAATGAGCAGTTCTTC. This encodes CASSPSLRSYNEQFF.

The rearrangement links TRBV5-6 to TRBJ2-7; 12 bases align to TRBD2. From germline, CDR1 is SGHDT and CDR2 YYEEEE. The CDR3 is 16 residues long. Trimming at V came to 4 bases and at J to 6 bases, leaving 11 bases not matched to a gene. CDR3 bases: TGTGCCAGCAGCGAAGGGACTAGCGGGTTCCTTCGCGAGCAGTACTTC. This encodes CASSEGTSGFLREQYF.